This entry describes one T cell receptor (beta chain). This may come from a read error, since a much larger clone is one base off. The data derive from a study of molecular identifiers for immune sequencing clone quantification. TCRdb independently ran MiXCR on the PCR reads; one entry per CDR3 protein. This table has roughly 50,000 distinct CDR3 sequences, roughly a third appearing once. CDR3 length: 14 residues. The TCR comes from a human donor in good health. Some libraries in this study had Jurkat cell RNA spiked in. The chain combines TRBV5-3 with TRBJ2-3; D gene ambiguous. TRBV5-3 is annotated as an ORF whose role is uncertain. The sequencing input was naive CD8+ T cells from blood, with Jurkat cell RNA spiked in. The sample's subset: FACS-sorted CD8+CD4-CCR7+CD45RA+ naive T cells. The CDR3 DNA reads TGTGCCAGCAGCCCACGCAACGGCGTTGATACGCAGAATTTT. Encoded protein: CASSPRNGVDTQNF.